One T cell receptor beta chain is described in this entry. This sample stems from a study of blood T cell repertoires in COVID-19. Study-wide context: From the United States, Italy and Spain came samples of acute and convalescent COVID-19.

Germline V gene data show CDR1 as SNHLY and CDR2 as FYNNEI. V was shortened by 4 bases and J by 6 bases, with 13 bases between the two germline ends. This CDR3 comprises 14 residues. In the study's own analysis: Amplification from reference gene primers served as the basis for estimated nucleated cell counts. This table comes from immunoSEQ multiplex PCR, and its TCRdb copy is limited to in-frame clones, with some not included. V and J calls and clone size are as listed in that table; D and trimming were resolved from the DNA. This table has roughly 250,000 clones, around 85% appearing once. Those enrolled, adults aged about 18 to 89 years, came from about two dozen US areas. Participants reported their clinical history, and cohort assignment relied on those reports.

The specimen sequenced was PBMCs or T cells enriched from blood (not recorded which). The V call is TRBV2, the J call TRBJ2-1, with D possibly being TRBD1 (5 bases). The source is a woman in her forties with acute COVID-19. The CDR3 sequence is CASSGLKGRNEQFF. The CDR3 DNA is TGTGCCAGCAGTGGACTCAAGGGGCGCAATGAGCAGTTCTTC. The full variable domain, rest sourced from reference TRBV2 and TRBJ2-1, is EPEVTQTPSHQVTQMGQEVILRCVPISNHLYFYWYRQILGQKVEFLVSFYNNEISEKSEIFDDQFSVERPDGSNFTLKIRSTKLEDSAMYFCASSGLKGRNEQFFGPGTRLTVL.